Detailed here is one TCR beta chain. The sequencing template was cDNA reverse transcribed from extracted RNA. Generated by immunoSEQ multiplex PCR, the TCRdb table keeps only in-frame clones and is missing some. Counted here are 200,000 to 250,000 clones, about three fifths occurring once; the ten biggest clones make up roughly 1.6%. The source of the sample is a study of CD8+ T cells in alopecia areata. This CDR3 region has 13 residues. Germline V CDR1 and CDR2: ENHRY, SYGVKD. V lost 10 bases and J lost 7, with 19 bases in between. Treatment meaning: oral pan-JAK inhibitor, 5-10 mg twice daily. Researchers took lesional scalp punch biopsies and peripheral blood from people who were alopecia areata patients.

Sequencing was performed on CD4+ T cells sorted from blood, taken at week 4, from a patient treated with tofacitinib. V gene TRBV10-3 combines with J gene TRBJ1-1, with unresolved D. The TCR originated in a human donor with alopecia areata. The CDR3 sequence: CATSASPPLEAFF. The DNA of the CDR3 is TGTGCCACGAGCGCGAGTCCTCCACTTGAAGCTTTCTTT.